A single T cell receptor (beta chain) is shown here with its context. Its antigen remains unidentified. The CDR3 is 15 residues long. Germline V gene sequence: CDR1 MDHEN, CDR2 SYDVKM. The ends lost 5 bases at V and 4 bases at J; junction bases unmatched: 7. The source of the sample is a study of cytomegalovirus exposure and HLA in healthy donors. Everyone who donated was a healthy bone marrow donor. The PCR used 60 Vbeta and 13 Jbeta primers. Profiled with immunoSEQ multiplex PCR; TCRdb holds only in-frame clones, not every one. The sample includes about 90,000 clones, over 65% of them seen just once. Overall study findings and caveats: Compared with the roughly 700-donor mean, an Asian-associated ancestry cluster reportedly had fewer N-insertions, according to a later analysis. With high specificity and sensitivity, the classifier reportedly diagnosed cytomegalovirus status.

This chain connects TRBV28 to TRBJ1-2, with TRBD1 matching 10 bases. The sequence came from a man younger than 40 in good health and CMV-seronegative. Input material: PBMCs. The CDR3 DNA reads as TGTGCCAGCAGTCTATCCTGGACAGGGGGCTATGGCTACACCTTC. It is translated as CASSLSWTGGYGYTF.